This T cell receptor beta chain derives from a study of blood T cell repertoires in COVID-19. Study as a whole: Samples of COVID-19 (acute and convalescent) were obtained from the United States, Italy and Spain. Nucleic acid was either cDNA or gDNA, and it came from T cells, B-cell-depleted T cells, or PBMCs.

The Seattle patients, enrolled during active infection, were followed longitudinally. Clones were read by immunoSEQ multiplex PCR, and TCRdb kept only the in-frame ones, dropping some. Of some 300,000 clones listed, just under 90% are singletons. This sequence was found in a woman aged 25 to 45 with COVID-19, enrolled during active disease. Sequenced input: peripheral blood.

The CDR3 reads CASTSEGGVVGELFF. The CDR3 bases are TGTGCCAGCACCAGCGAGGGCGGGGTCGTCGGGGAGCTGTTTTTT. The chain uses TRBV2 and TRBJ2-2; maybe TRBD2 (6 bases). V was clipped by 7 bases and J by 7 bases, with 19 bases between them. This CDR3 contains 15 residues. The germline gives CDR1 SNHLY, CDR2 FYNNEI.